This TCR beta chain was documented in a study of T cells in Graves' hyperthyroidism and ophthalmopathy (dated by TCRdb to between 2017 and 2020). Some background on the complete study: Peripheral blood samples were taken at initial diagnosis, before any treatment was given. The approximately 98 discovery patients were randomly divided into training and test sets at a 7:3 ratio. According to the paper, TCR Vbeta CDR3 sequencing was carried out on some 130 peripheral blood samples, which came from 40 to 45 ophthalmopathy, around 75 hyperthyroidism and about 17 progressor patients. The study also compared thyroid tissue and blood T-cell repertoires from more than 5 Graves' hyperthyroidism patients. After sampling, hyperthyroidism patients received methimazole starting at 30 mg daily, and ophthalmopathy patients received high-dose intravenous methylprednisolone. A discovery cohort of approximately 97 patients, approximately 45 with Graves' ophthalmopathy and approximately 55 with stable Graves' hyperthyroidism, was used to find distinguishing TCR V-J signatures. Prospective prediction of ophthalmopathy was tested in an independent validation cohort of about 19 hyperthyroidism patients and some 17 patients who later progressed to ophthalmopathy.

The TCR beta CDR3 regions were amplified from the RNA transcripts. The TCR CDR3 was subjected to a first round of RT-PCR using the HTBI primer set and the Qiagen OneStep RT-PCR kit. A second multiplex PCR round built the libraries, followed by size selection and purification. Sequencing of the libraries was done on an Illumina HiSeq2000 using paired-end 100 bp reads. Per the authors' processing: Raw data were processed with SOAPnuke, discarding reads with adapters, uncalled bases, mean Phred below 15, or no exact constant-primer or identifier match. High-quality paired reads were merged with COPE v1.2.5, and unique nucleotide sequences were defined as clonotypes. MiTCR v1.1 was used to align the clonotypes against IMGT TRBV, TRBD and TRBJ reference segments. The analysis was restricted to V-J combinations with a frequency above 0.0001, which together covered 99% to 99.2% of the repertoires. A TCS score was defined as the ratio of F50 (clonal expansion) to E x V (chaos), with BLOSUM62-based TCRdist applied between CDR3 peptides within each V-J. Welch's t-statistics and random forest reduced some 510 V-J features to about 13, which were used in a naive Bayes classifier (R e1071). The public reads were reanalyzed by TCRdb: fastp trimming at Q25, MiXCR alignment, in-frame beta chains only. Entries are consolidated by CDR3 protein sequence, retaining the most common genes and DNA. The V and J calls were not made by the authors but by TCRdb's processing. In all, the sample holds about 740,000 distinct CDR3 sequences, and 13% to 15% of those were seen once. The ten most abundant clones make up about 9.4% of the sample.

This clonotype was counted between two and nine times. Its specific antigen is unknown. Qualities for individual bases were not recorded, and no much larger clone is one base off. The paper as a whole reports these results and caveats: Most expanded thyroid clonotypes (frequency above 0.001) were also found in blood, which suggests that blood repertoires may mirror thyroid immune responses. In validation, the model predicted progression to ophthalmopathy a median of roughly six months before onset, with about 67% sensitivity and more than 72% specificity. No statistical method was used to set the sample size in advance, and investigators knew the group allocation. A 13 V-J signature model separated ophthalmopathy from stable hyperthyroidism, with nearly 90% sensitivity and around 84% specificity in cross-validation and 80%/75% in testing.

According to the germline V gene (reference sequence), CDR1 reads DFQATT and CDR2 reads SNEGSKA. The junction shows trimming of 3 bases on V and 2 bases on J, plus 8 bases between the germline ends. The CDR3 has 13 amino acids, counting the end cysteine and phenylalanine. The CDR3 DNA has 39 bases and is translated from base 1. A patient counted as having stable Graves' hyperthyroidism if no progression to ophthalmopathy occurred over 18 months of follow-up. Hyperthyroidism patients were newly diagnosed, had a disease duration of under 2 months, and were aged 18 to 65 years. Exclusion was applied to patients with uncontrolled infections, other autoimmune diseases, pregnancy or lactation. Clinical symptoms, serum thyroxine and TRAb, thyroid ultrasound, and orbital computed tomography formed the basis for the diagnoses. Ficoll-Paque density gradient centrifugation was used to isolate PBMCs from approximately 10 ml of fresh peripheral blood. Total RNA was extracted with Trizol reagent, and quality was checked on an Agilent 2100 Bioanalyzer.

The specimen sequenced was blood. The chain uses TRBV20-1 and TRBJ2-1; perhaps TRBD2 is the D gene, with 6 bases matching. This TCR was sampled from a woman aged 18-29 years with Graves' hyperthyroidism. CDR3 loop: CSASLATYNEQFF. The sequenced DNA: TGCAGTGCTAGTCTAGCGACCTACAATGAGCAGTTCTTC.